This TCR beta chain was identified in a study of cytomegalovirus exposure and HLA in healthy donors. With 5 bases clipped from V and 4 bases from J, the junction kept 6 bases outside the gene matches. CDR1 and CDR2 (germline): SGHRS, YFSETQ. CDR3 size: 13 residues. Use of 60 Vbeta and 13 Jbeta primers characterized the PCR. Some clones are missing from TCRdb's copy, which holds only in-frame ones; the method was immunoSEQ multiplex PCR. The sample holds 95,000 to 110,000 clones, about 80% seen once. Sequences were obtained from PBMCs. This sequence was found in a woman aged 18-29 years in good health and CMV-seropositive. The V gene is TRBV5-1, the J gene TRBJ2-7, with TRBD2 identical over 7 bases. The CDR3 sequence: CASSKMGGYEQYF. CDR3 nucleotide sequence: TGCGCCAGCAGTAAGATGGGGGGGTACGAGCAGTACTTC.